The entry below describes one T cell receptor (beta chain). Measured with immunoSEQ multiplex PCR; TCRdb has only the in-frame clones, and not every one. The table has about 260,000 clones, about 90% seen once; the top ten hold under 2.5%. This CDR3 contains 15 residues. Germline values: CDR1 MDHEN, CDR2 SYDVKM. The junction had 6 bases not matched to a gene; V was cut back by 7 bases and J by 6 bases. The sample is drawn from a study of blood T cell repertoires in COVID-19. Study-level information: Nucleic acid was either cDNA or gDNA, and it came from T cells, B-cell-depleted T cells, or PBMCs.

The sample was peripheral blood. This chain connects TRBV28 to TRBJ2-1; 13 bases agree with TRBD2. This receptor was obtained from a woman aged 45-59 years with acute or convalescent COVID-19. The chain's CDR3 is CASTLGTSGTNEQFF. The CDR3 coding sequence is TGTGCCAGCACCCTCGGGACTAGCGGGACCAATGAGCAGTTCTTC.